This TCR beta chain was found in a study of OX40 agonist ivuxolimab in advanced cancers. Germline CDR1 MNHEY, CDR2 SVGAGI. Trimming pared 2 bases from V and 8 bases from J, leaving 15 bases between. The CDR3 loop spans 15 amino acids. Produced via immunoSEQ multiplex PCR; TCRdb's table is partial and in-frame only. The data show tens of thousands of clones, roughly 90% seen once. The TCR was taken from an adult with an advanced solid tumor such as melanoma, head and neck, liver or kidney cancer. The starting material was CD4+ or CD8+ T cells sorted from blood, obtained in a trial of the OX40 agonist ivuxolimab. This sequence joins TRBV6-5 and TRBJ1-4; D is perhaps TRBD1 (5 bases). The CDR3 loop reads CASSYQGPNGEKLFF. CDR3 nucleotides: TGTGCCAGCAGTTACCAGGGTCCGAATGGCGAAAAACTGTTTTTT.